These T cell receptor beta chains were read from a single sample in a study of Graves' ophthalmopathy and Graves' hyperthyroidism. MiXCR, applied by TCRdb to the multiplex PCR reads, yields one record per CDR3 protein. The sample records fewer than 650,000 distinct CDR3 sequences, 22% being singletons. The sample comprised peripheral blood. All receptors come from a woman between 18 and 30 years old with stable Graves' hyperthyroidism. Some clones in this sample may be carry-over from other donors' samples. The CDR3 runs from the conserved cysteine through the conserved F or W. Clone size is shown for a subset of rows, as once, few, many or a class of expanded clone.

clone size	V gene	J gene	CDR3 protein
-	TRBV6-1	TRBJ1-5	CASTPRTGSNQPQHF
few	TRBV6-1	TRBJ1-1	CASTWTARGEAFF
many	TRBV20-1	TRBJ1-3	CSVPGPGSSGNTIYF
-	TRBV20-1	TRBJ2-7	CSANGQRQGYEQYF
few	TRBV20-1	TRBJ1-5	CSASSSDSNQPQHF
many	TRBV30	TRBJ1-5	CAWSLGSGGSQPQHF
few	TRBV4-3	TRBJ2-5	CASSQERGPGMGQETQYF
few	TRBV4-1	TRBJ1-6	CASSQNRALNSPLHF
-	TRBV18	TRBJ2-7	CASSPLRGYEQYF
few	TRBV5-1	TRBJ1-2	CASSLGLTGRGYGYTF